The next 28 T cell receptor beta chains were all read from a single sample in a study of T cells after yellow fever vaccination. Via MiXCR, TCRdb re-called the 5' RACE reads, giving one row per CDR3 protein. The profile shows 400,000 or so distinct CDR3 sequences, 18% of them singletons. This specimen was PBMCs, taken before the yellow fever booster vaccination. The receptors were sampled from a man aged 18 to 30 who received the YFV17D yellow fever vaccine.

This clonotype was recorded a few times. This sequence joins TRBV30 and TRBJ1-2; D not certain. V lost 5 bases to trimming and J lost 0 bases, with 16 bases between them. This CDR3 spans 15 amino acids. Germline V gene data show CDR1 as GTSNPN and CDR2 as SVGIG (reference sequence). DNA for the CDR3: TGTGCCTGGGCGAGACTTATAATGGCTAACTATGGCTACACCTTC. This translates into CAWARLIMANYGYTF.

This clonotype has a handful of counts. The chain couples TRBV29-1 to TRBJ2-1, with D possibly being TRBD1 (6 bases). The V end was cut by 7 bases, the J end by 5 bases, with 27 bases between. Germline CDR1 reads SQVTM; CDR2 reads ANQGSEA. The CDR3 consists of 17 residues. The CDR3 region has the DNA TGCAGCGCCCTCGCCGAACCGGGACATTCGAGCCACAATGAGCAGTTCTTC. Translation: CSALAEPGHSSHNEQFF.

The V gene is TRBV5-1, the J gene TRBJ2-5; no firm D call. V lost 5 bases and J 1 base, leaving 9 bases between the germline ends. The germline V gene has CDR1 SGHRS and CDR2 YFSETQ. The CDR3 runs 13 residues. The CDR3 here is CASSGRPQETQYF. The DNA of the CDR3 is TGCGCCAGCAGTGGGCGGCCCCAAGAGACCCAGTACTTC.

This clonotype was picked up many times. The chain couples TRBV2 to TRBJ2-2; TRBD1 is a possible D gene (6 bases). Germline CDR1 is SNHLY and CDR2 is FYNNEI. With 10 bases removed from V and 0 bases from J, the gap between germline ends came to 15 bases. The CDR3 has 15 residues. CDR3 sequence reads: CATLSGTTNTGELFF. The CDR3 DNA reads TGTGCCACACTATCCGGGACAACGAACACCGGGGAGCTGTTTTTT.

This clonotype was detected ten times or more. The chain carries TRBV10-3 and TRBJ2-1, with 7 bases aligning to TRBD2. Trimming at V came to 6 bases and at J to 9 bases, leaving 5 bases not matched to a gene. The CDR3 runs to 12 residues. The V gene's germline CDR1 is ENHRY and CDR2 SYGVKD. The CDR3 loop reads CAISLERGEQFF. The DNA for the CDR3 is TGTGCCATCAGCCTCGAGCGGGGTGAGCAGTTCTTC.

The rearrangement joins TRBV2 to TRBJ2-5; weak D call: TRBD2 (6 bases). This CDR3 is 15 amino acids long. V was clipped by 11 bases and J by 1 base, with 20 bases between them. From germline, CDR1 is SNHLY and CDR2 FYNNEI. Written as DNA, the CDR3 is TGTGCCGGCGGGGATAGGTCAGAAATCCAAGAGACCCAGTACTTC. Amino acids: CAGGDRSEIQETQYF.

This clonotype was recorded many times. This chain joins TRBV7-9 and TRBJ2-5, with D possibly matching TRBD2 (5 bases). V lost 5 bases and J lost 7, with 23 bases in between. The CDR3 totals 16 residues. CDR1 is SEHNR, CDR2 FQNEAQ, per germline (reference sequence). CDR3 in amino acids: CASSPSGLYLRGTQYF. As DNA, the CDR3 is TGTGCCAGCAGCCCATCTGGACTGTACCTCCGGGGGACCCAGTACTTC.

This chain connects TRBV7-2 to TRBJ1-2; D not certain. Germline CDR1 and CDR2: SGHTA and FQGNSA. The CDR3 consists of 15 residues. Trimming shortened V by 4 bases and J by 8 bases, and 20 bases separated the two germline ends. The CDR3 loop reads CASSSGRRASSGYTF. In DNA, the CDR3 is TGTGCCAGCAGCTCTGGTAGACGAGCTAGTAGCGGCTACACCTTC.

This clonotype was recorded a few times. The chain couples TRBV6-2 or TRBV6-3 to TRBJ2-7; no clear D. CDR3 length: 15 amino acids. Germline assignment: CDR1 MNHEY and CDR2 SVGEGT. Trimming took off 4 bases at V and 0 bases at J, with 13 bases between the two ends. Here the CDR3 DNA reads TGTGCCAGCAGTTTCCGAAACACCGGCTCCTACGAGCAGTACGTC. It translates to CASSFRNTGSYEQYV.

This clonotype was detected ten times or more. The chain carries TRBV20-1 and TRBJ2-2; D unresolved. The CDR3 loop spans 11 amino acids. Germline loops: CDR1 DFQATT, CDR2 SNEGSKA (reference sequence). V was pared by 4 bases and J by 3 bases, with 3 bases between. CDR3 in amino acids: CSATYTGELFF. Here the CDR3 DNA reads TGCAGTGCTACATACACCGGGGAGCTGTTTTTT.

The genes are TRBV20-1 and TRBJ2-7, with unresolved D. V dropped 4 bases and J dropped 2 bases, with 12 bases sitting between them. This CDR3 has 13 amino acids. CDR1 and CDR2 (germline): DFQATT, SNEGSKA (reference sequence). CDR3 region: CSAMRPNPYEQYF. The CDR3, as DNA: TGCAGTGCTATGAGACCCAACCCCTACGAGCAGTACTTC.

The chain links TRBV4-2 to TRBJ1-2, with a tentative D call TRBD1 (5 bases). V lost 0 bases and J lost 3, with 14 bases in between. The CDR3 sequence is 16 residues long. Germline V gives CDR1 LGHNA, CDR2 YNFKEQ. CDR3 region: CASSQDGGRRYYGYTF. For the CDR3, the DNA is TGTGCCAGCAGCCAAGATGGGGGACGGCGGTACTATGGCTACACCTTC.

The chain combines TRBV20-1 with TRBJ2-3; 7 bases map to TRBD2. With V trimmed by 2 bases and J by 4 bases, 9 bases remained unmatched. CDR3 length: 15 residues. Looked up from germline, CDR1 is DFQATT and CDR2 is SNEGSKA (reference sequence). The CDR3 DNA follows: TGCAGTGCTAGAAGCCCTAGCGGCAAACCAGATACGCAGTATTTT. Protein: CSARSPSGKPDTQYF.

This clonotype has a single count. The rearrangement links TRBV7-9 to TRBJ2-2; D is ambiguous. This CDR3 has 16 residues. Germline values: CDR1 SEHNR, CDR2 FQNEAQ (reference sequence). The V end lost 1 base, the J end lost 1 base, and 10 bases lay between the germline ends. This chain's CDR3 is CASSLGSLLNTGELFF. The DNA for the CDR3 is TGTGCCAGCAGCTTAGGGAGTCTTCTGAACACCGGGGAGCTGTTTTTT.

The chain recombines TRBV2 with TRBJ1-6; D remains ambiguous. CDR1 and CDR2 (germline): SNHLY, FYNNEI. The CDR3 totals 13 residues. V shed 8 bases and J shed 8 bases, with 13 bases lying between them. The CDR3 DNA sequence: TGTGCCAGCCGGCGGTTCCCGGATTCACCCCTCCACTTT. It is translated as CASRRFPDSPLHF. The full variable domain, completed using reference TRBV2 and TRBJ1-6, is EPEVTQTPSHQVTQMGQEVILRCVPISNHLYFYWYRQILGQKVEFLVSFYNNEISEKSEIFDDQFSVERPDGSNFTLKIRSTKLEDSAMYFCASRRFPDSPLHFGNGTRLTVT.

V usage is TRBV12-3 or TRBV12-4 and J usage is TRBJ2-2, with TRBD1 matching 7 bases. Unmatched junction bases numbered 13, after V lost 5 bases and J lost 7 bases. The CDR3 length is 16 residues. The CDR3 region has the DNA TGTGCCAGCAGTCCCGTAGACAGGGATTTCAGCGGGGAGCTGTTTTTT. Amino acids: CASSPVDRDFSGELFF.

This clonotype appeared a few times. As DNA, the CDR3 is TGTGCCAGCAGCAGGATCGGGCCCACTGAAGCTTTCTTT. It encodes CASSRIGPTEAFF. The chain links TRBV4-2 to TRBJ1-1; no clear D gene. The V end lost 5 bases, the J end lost 4 bases, and 11 bases lay between the germline ends. CDR1 is LGHNA, CDR2 YNFKEQ, per germline. This CDR3 spans 13 amino acids.

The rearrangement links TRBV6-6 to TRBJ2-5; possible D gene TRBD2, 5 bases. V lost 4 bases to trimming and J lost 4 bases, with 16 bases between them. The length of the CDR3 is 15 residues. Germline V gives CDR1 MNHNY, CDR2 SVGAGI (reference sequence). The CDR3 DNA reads TGTGCCAGCAGTTTCATGCCGGGGATGGGAGAGACCCAGTACTTC. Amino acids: CASSFMPGMGETQYF.

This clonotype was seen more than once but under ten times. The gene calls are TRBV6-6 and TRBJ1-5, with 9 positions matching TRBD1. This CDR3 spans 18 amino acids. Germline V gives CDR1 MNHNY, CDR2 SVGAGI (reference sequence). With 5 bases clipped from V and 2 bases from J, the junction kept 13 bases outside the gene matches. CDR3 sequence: CASSAPGQGYVGNQPQHF. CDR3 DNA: TGTGCCAGCAGTGCCCCGGGACAGGGATACGTTGGCAATCAGCCCCAGCATTTT.

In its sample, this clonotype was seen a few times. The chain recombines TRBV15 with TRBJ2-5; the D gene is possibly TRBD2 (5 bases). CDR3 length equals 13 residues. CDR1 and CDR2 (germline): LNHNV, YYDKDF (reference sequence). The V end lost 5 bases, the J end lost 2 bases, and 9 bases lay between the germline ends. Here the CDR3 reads CATSSGSQETQYF. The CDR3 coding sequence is TGTGCCACCAGCTCGGGGTCGCAAGAGACCCAGTACTTC.

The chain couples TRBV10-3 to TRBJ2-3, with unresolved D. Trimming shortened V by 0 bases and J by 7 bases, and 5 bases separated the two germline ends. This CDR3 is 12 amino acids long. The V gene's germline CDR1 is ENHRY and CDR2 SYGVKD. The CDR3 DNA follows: TGTGCCATCAGTGAGTCAGGGTATACGCAGTATTTT. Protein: CAISESGYTQYF.

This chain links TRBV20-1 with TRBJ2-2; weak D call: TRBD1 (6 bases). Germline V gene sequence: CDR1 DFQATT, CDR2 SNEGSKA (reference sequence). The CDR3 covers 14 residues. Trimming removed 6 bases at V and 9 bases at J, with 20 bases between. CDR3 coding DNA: TGCAGTGCCCGGGACAAGACGATGGGTAGGGAGCTGTTTTTT. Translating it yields CSARDKTMGRELFF.

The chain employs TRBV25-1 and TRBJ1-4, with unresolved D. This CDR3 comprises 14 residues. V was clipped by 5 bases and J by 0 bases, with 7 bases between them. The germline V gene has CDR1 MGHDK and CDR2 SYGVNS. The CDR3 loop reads CASSRDATNEKLFF. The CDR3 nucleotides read TGTGCCAGCAGTAGGGATGCAACTAATGAAAAACTGTTTTTT. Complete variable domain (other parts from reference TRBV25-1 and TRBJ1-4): EADIYQTPRYLVIGTGKKITLECSQTMGHDKMYWYQQDPGMELHLIHYSYGVNSTEKGDLSSESTVSRIRTEHFPLTLESARPSHTSQYLCASSRDATNEKLFFGSGTQLSVL.

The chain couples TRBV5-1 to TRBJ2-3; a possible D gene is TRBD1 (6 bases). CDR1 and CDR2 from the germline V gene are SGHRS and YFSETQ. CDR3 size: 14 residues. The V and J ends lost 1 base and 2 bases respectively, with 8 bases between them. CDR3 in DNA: TGCGCCAGCAGCTTGAGGACAGCCACAGATACGCAGTATTTT. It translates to CASSLRTATDTQYF.

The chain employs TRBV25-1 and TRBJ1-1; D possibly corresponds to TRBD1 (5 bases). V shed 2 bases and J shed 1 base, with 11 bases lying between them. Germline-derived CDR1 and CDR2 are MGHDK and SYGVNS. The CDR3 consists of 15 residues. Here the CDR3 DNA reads TGTGCCAGCAGTGAAAGGTTCACAGGGAACACTGAAGCTTTCTTT. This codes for CASSERFTGNTEAFF.

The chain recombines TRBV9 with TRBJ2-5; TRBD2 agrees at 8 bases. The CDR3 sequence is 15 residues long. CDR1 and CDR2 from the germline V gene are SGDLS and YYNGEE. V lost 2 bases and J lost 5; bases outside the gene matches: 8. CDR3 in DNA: TGTGCCAGCAGCGTGAGCGGGGGTGGCGGGGAGACCCAGTACTTC. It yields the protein CASSVSGGGGETQYF. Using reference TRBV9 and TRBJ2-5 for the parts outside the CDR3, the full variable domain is DSGVTQTPKHLITATGQRVTLRCSPRSGDLSVYWYQQSLDQGLQFLIQYYNGEERAKGNILERFSAQQFPDLHSELNLSSLELGDSALYFCASSVSGGGGETQYFGPGTRLLVL.

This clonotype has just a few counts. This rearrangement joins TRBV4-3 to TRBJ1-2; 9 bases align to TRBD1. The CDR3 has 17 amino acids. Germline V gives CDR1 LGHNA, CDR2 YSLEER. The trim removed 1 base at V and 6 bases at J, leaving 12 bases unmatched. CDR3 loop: CASSQAPPGQGHNGYTF. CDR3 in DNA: TGCGCCAGCAGCCAAGCCCCTCCGGGACAGGGCCATAATGGCTACACCTTC.

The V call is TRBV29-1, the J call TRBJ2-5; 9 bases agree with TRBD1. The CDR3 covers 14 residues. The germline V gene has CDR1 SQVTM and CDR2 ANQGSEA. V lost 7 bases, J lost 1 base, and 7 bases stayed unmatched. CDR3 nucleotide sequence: TGCAGCGGCAGGACAGGGGTCATCCAAGAGACCCAGTACTTC. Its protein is CSGRTGVIQETQYF.